These T cell receptor beta chains were read from a single sample in a study of blood T cell repertoires in COVID-19. The method was immunoSEQ multiplex PCR; TCRdb's version includes in-frame clones alone and lacks a portion of them. The sample lists more than 80,000 clones, about 70% seen once, with 20% to 25% in the top ten. Sequencing input: peripheral blood. These TCRs come from a woman in her fifties or sixties in a cohort sampled during active or convalescent COVID-19. CDR3s include the opening cysteine and the closing phenylalanine or tryptophan. Each record gives: clone size, D gene, J gene, V gene, CDR3 DNA, CDR3 protein. A D gene is named only where the DNA matches it firmly. The size of a clone is reported for some rows only, either as once, few or many, or as a class for expanded clones.

>.|.|TRBJ1-6|TRBV5-1
TGCGCCAGCAGGACCGGGACAATGTGGTCACCCCTCCACTTT
CASRTGTMWSPLHF
>.|.|TRBJ1-6|TRBV19
TGTGCCAGTAGTATAGAAGTAGGGGATTCACCCCTCCACTTT
CASSIEVGDSPLHF
>.|TRBD1|TRBJ2-7|TRBV5-1
TGCGCCAGCAGCCGGACAGGGAACTACGAGCAGTACTTC
CASSRTGNYEQYF
>.|.|TRBJ2-3|TRBV5-1
TGCGCCAGCTCCCTCGGAGGGACCACAGATACGCAGTATTTT
CASSLGGTTDTQYF
>.|.|TRBJ1-2|TRBV6-5
TGTGCCAGCAGTCGGTGGACAGACAACCACTATGGCTACACCTTC
CASSRWTDNHYGYTF
>.|.|TRBJ1-5|TRBV30
TGTGCCTGGAGTCCCGGAGGGTATAGCAATCAGCCCCAGCATTTT
CAWSPGGYSNQPQHF
>.|TRBD1|TRBJ1-5|TRBV7-8
TGTGCCAGCAGCTTCTCCCAGGGGGGCAATCAGCCCCAGCATTTT
CASSFSQGGNQPQHF
>.|.|TRBJ1-3|TRBV19
TGTGCCAGTAGTATAGGGGTGGACTTCTCTGGAAACACCATATATTTT
CASSIGVDFSGNTIYF
>.|TRBD1|TRBJ1-6|TRBV19
TGTGCCAGTAGTATCCGACAGGGAAGAAATTCACCCCTCCACTTT
CASSIRQGRNSPLHF
>.|.|TRBJ1-6|TRBV3-1/TRBV3-2
TGTGCCAGCAGCCAAGACTCGAGGGCCTATAATTCACCCCTCCACTTT
CASSQDSRAYNSPLHF
>.|.|TRBJ1-1|TRBV5-1
TGCGCCAGCAGCTCAGAGGTGAACACTGAAGCTTTCTTT
CASSSEVNTEAFF
>.|.|TRBJ2-7|TRBV18
TGTGCCAGCTCTGACCAGGCGTTGTCCTACGAGCAGTACTTC
CASSDQALSYEQYF
>.|.|TRBJ2-7|TRBV28
TGTGCCAGCAGTACCCCGACAGGCGTCTCCTACGAGCAGTACTTC
CASSTPTGVSYEQYF
>.|.|TRBJ2-7|TRBV7-9
TGTGCCAGCAGCTTAGACAGGGGACTGACCTACGAGCAGTACTTC
CASSLDRGLTYEQYF
>once|.|TRBJ2-2|TRBV25-1
TGTGCCAGCAGTAACTGGGGGCCGTCGGGCACCGGGGAGCTGTTTTTT
CASSNWGPSGTGELFF
>.|.|TRBJ2-7|TRBV6-2/TRBV6-3
TGTGCCAGCAGTGCGACTGCGGGCTCCTACGAGCAGTACTTC
CASSATAGSYEQYF